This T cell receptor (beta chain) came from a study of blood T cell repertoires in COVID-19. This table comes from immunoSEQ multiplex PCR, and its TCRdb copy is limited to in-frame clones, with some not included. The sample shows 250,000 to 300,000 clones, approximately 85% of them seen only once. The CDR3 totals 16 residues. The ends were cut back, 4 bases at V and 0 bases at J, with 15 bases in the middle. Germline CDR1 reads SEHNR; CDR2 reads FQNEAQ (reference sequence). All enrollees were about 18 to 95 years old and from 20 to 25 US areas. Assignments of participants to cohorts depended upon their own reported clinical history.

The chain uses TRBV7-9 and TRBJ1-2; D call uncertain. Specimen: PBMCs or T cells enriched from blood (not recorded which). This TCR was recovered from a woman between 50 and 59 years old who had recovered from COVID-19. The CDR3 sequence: CASSSLSGYTNYGYTF. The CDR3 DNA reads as TGTGCCAGCAGCTCACTATCGGGGTATACTAACTATGGCTACACCTTC.